This is a list of T cell receptor beta chains from one sample in a study of radiotherapy plus CTLA-4 blockade in lung cancer. The assay was immunoSEQ multiplex PCR, and TCRdb's table has in-frame clones only and misses some. The repertoire holds under 100,000 clones, with about 80% as singletons. This specimen was peripheral blood, taken from a patient treated with radiotherapy plus ipilimumab. Receptors were obtained from a human donor with non-small cell lung cancer that progressed on radiotherapy plus ipilimumab. Each CDR3 is given with its conserved first and last residue. D genes are given only for firm matches. Clone size is stated in some rows and not others, as once, few, many or a class when expanded.

clone size | J gene | D gene | V gene | CDR3 DNA | CDR3 protein
. | TRBJ2-3 | . | TRBV7-2 | TGTGCCAGCAGGTTAGGAGGGGATACGCAGTATTTT | CASRLGGDTQYF
. | TRBJ2-7 | TRBD2 | TRBV2 | TGTGCCAACGTTATACGGGAGGGGTCCTACGAGCAGTACTTC | CANVIREGSYEQYF
. | TRBJ2-5 | TRBD2 | TRBV18 | TGTGCCAGCTCACCACCACTGGGGAGGGCAGAGACCCAGTACTTC | CASSPPLGRAETQYF
. | TRBJ1-1 | . | TRBV10-3 | TGTGCCATCAATCAGAGGGGGGGAAACACTGAAGCTTTCTTT | CAINQRGGNTEAFF
. | TRBJ2-3 | TRBD2 | TRBV5-4 | TGTGCCAGCAGCTTAAGGGGACTAGCTCATACCAGCACAGATACGCAGTATTTT | CASSLRGLAHTSTDTQYF
. | TRBJ1-1 | . | TRBV19 | TGTGCCAGTAGTATTGCACCCCTCGGCACTGAAGCTTTCTTT | CASSIAPLGTEAFF
. | TRBJ1-1 | TRBD1 | TRBV27 | TGTGCCAGCAGCGGGGACAGCTTCACTGAAGCTTTCTTT | CASSGDSFTEAFF
. | TRBJ1-4 | . | TRBV6-5 | TGTGCCAGCAGGCCGGGACCAAACGGGGAAAAACTGTTTTTT | CASRPGPNGEKLFF
. | TRBJ2-7 | . | TRBV11-2 | TGTGCCAGCAGCTTAGGGGCGGGGACAGAGTACTTC | CASSLGAGTEYF
. | TRBJ2-7 | . | TRBV15 | TGTGCCACCAGCAGAGAGTTAAGCTCCTACGAGCAGTACTTC | CATSRELSSYEQYF
. | TRBJ1-2 | TRBD1 | TRBV5-4 | TGTGCCAGCAGCGTTGGGACAGCGAATTATGGCTACACCTTC | CASSVGTANYGYTF
. | TRBJ2-1 | TRBD2 | TRBV5-6 | TGTGCCAGTTCCATTAGCGGGTACTTGGGCAATGAGCAGTTCTTC | CASSISGYLGNEQFF
. | TRBJ2-1 | TRBD2 | TRBV10-3 | TGTGCCACCGGGACTACCTACAATGAGCAGTTCTTC | CATGTTYNEQFF
. | TRBJ2-1 | TRBD1 | TRBV7-8 | TGTGCCAGCAGCTTACTTCCCGGGACAGGGTGGGAGCAGTTCTTC | CASSLLPGTGWEQFF
. | TRBJ2-3 | TRBD1 | TRBV19 | TGTGCCAGTAGTATAAGGGACAGAGGCACAGATACGCAGTATTTT | CASSIRDRGTDTQYF
. | TRBJ2-7 | TRBD2 | TRBV5-1 | TGCGCCAGCAGCTTGACCAGGACTAGCGGGAGCTACGAGCAGTACTTC | CASSLTRTSGSYEQYF
. | TRBJ2-3 | . | TRBV15 | TGTGCCACCAGCAGAGATCCCGGTGCCACAGATACGCAGTATTTT | CATSRDPGATDTQYF
. | TRBJ1-5 | . | TRBV6-1 | TGTGCCAGCAGTTACGCGCAGCCCCAGCATTTT | CASSYAQPQHF
once | TRBJ1-2 | . | TRBV2 | TGTGCCAGCAGTGAAGCGCTTCCCGGGCTCTATGGCTACACCTTC | CASSEALPGLYGYTF
. | TRBJ2-2 | TRBD2 | TRBV6-6 | TGTGCCAGCAGCCGAATGAGGGAGGGAACCGGGGAGCTGTTTTTT | CASSRMREGTGELFF
. | TRBJ2-2 | . | TRBV18 | TGTGCCAGCTCGCCCCTCGGACAGACGAACACCGGGGAGCTGTTTTTT | CASSPLGQTNTGELFF
. | TRBJ2-3 | . | TRBV14 | TGTGCCAGCAGCCCCTATGGGGGATCAGGCACAGATACGCAGTATTTT | CASSPYGGSGTDTQYF
. | TRBJ1-2 | TRBD1 | TRBV6-5 | TGTGCCAGCAGGTGGACAGGGGGCTCGGGTTATGGCTACACCTTC | CASRWTGGSGYGYTF
few | TRBJ1-1 | . | TRBV5-6 | TGTGCCAGCAGCTCGTTCGGCGAAGCTTTCTTT | CASSSFGEAFF
. | TRBJ2-2 | . | TRBV30 | TGTGCCTGGAATGGGCGCACCGGGGAGCTGTTTTTT | CAWNGRTGELFF
. | TRBJ2-3 | . | TRBV5-1 | TGCGCCAGCAGGCCTCGAGGGGGGGAGGGAGATACGCAGTATTTT | CASRPRGGEGDTQYF
. | TRBJ2-1 | . | TRBV7-9 | TGTGCCAGCAGCCCCGACTACAATGAGCAGTTCTTC | CASSPDYNEQFF
. | TRBJ2-1 | TRBD2 | TRBV11-3 | TGTGCCAGCAGCTCCCACCCGCGCCTGACTAGCGTGAGCTCCTACAATGAGCAGTTCTTC | CASSSHPRLTSVSSYNEQFF
. | TRBJ2-7 | TRBD2 | TRBV7-3 | TGTGCCAGCAGCTTAGGTGTGGGGGAGGGCTACGAGCAGTACTTC | CASSLGVGEGYEQYF
. | TRBJ2-4 | . | TRBV11-3 | TGTGCCAGCAGCCCACCAGCTTTGGAAAACATTCAGTACTTC | CASSPPALENIQYF
. | TRBJ1-1 | . | TRBV28 | TGTGCCAGCAGTCCTGGGGGCCCGGGAAACACTGAAGCTTTCTTT | CASSPGGPGNTEAFF
few | TRBJ1-2 | TRBD1 | TRBV2 | TGTGCCAGCAGCCACATGACAGGGTTGGAGTACTATGGCTACACCTTC | CASSHMTGLEYYGYTF
. | TRBJ2-5 | TRBD2 | TRBV9 | TGTGCCAGCAGCGTCCAGGGGCTAGCGGGAGTGGAGACCCAGTACTTC | CASSVQGLAGVETQYF